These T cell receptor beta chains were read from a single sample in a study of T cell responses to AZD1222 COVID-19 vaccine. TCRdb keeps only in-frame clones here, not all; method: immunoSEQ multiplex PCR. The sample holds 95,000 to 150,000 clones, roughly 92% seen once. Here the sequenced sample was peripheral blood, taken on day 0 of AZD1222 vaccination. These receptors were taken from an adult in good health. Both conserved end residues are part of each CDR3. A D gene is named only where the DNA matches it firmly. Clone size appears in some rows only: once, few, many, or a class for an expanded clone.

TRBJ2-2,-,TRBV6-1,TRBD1,TGTGCCAGCAGTGAAACCCCAGGGGGCACCGGGGAGCTGTTTTTT,CASSETPGGTGELFF
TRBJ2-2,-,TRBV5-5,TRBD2,TGTGCCAGCAGCTGGACTAGCGGATTCACCGGGGAGCTGTTTTTT,CASSWTSGFTGELFF
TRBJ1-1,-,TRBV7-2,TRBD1,TGTGCCAGCAGCGCAAGACAGGGAGTCACTGAAGCTTTCTTT,CASSARQGVTEAFF
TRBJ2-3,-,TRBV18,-,TGTGCCAGCTCACCACGGGAAGATACGCAGTATTTT,CASSPREDTQYF
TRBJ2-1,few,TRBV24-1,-,TGTGCCACCAGTGTCACGGGGAATGAGCAGTTCTTC,CATSVTGNEQFF
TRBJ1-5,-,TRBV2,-,TGTGCCAGCAGTACACAGGGTGCCGGCAATCAGCCCCAGCATTTT,CASSTQGAGNQPQHF
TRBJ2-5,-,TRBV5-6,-,TGTGCCAGCAGTTCTCCCGGGGGCGGGGGGACCCAGTACTTC,CASSSPGGGGTQYF
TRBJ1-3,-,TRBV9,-,TGTGCCAGCAGCGGTCAGGGTACAAGCCGCTCTGGAAACACCATATATTTT,CASSGQGTSRSGNTIYF
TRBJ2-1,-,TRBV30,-,TGTGCCTGGATCCAGGCCTACAATGAGCAGTTCTTC,CAWIQAYNEQFF
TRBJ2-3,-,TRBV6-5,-,TGTGCCAGCAGGGACTCCGCTCGCGATACGCAGTATTTT,CASRDSARDTQYF
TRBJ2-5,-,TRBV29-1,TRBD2,TGCAGCGTAAGACTAGCGGGGGGAGAGACCCAGTACTTC,CSVRLAGGETQYF
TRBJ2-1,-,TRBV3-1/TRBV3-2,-,TGTGCCAGCAGCCAAACCAGGGACCCTTCCAATGAGCAGTTCTTC,CASSQTRDPSNEQFF
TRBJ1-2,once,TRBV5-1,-,TGCGCCAGCAGCTTGGGAGTTTGGGATAACTATGGCTACACCTTC,CASSLGVWDNYGYTF
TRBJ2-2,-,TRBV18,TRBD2,TGTGCCAGCTCACCACAGCGGGAAAACACCGGGGAGCTGTTTTTT,CASSPQRENTGELFF
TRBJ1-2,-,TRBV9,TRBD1,TGTGCCAGCAGCGTAGCTCCCGGGACAGGGTCTAACTATGGCTACACCTTC,CASSVAPGTGSNYGYTF
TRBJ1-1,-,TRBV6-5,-,TGTGCCAGCAGTTACTCGGCGAATGGGGGGACTGAAGCTTTCTTT,CASSYSANGGTEAFF
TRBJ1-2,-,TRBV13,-,TGTGCCAGCAGACAAGGGGTCGGAGGGGGCTATGGCTACACCTTC,CASRQGVGGGYGYTF
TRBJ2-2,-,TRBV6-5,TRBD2,TGTGCCAGCAGTCCGGGGGGGTTTTCCGGGGAGCTGTTTTTT,CASSPGGFSGELFF
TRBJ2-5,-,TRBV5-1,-,TGCGCCAGCAGCCCGGGGTCCGGGCAGTACCAAGAGACCCAGTACTTC,CASSPGSGQYQETQYF
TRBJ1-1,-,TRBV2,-,TGTGCCAGCAGTGACAGACAGAGCAACACTGAAGCTTTCTTT,CASSDRQSNTEAFF
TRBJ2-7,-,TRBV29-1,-,TGCAGCGTTGCTCGAGGGGGGGCCGGAGAGCAGTACTTC,CSVARGGAGEQYF
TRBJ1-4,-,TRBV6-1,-,TGTGCCAGCAGTGATGGCGGTGCGGGAGATGAAAAACTGTTTTTT,CASSDGGAGDEKLFF
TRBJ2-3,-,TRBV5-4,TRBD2,TGTGCCAGCAGCTTGAGACTAGCGGGAGGACCTACAGATACGCAGTATTTT,CASSLRLAGGPTDTQYF
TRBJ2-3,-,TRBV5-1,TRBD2,TGCGCCAGCAGCTTGGGTGGCGGGGGGTACTCGGATACGCAGTATTTT,CASSLGGGGYSDTQYF
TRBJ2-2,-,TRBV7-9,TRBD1,TGTGCCAGCAGCTTAGGACAGGGGCGGGACACCGGGGAGCTGTTTTTT,CASSLGQGRDTGELFF
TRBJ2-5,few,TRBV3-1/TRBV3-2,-,TGTGCCAGCAGCCAGGCTGGACCAAGTACGGAGACCCAGTACTTC,CASSQAGPSTETQYF
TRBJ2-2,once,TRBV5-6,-,TGTGCCAGCAGCTTTCAGAACACCGGGGAGCTGTTTTTT,CASSFQNTGELFF
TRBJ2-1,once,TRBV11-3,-,TGTGCCAGCAGCTTAGGCGGCGGGTCCTACAATGAGCAGTTCTTC,CASSLGGGSYNEQFF
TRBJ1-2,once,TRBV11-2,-,TGTGCCAGCAGCTACGCAGGAGGGGGATTTGAGTATGGCTACACCTTC,CASSYAGGGFEYGYTF
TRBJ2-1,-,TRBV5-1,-,TGCGCCAGCAGCTTAATAACAGGATACAATGAGCAGTTCTTC,CASSLITGYNEQFF
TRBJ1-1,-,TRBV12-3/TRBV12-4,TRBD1,TGTGCCAGCAGGTCAGGGGGGAACACTGAAGCTTTCTTT,CASRSGGNTEAFF
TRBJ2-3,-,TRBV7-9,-,TGTGCCAGCAGCCCCCGGGGGGCACTTTTCACAGATACGCAGTATTTT,CASSPRGALFTDTQYF
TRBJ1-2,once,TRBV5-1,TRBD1,TGCGCCAGCAGCTTGGGACAGGGAAAGGATGGCTACACCTTC,CASSLGQGKDGYTF
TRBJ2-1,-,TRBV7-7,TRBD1,TGTGCTAGCAGCCTAGGGACAGACTCCTACAATGAGCAGTTCTTC,CASSLGTDSYNEQFF
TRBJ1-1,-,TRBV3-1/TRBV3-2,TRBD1,TGTGCCAGCAGCCAAGATAAAGGGGGCGGATTGAACACTGAAGCTTTCTTT,CASSQDKGGGLNTEAFF
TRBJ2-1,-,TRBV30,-,TGTGCCTGGAGCGGGAGAACCTACAATGAGCAGTTCTTC,CAWSGRTYNEQFF
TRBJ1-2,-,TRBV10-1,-,TGCGCCAGCAGCCCCACAGGGAACTATGGCTACACCTTC,CASSPTGNYGYTF
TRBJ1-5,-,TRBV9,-,TGTGCCAGCAGCAACGATTATAGCAATCAGCCCCAGCATTTT,CASSNDYSNQPQHF
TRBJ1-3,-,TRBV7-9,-,TGTGCCAGCGAAAAGGGTGGCTCTGGAAACACCATATATTTT,CASEKGGSGNTIYF
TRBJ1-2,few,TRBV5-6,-,TGTGCCAGCAGCCGATGGCAGGATAGCCCTTTTGGCTACACCTTC,CASSRWQDSPFGYTF
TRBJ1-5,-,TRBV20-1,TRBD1,TGCAGTGCTAGTCGCTCCGGGACAGGGGGAGCGGGCAATCAGCCCCAGCATTTT,CSASRSGTGGAGNQPQHF
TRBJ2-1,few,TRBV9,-,TGTGCCAGCAGCAGGGACTCCTACAATGAGCAGTTCTTC,CASSRDSYNEQFF
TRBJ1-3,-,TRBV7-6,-,TGTGCCAGCAGCCAAGGGGTTGGCACTGGAAACACCATATATTTT,CASSQGVGTGNTIYF
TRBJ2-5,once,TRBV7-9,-,TGTGCCAGCAGTGGGCACACCCAAGAGACCCAGTACTTC,CASSGHTQETQYF
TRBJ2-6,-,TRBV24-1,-,TGTGCCACCGGGATGTCTGGGGCCAACGTCCTGACTTTC,CATGMSGANVLTF
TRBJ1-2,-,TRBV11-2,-,TGTGCCAGCAGCCCCGGGGGCTCCAATAACTATGGCTACACCTTC,CASSPGGSNNYGYTF
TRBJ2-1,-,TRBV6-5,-,TGTGCCAGCCCCGCCGTAGATGAGCAGTTCTTC,CASPAVDEQFF
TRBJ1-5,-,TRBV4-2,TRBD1,TGTGCCAGCAGCCCGGCCGGGACAGGGGACCCTTGGCAGCCCCAGCATTTT,CASSPAGTGDPWQPQHF